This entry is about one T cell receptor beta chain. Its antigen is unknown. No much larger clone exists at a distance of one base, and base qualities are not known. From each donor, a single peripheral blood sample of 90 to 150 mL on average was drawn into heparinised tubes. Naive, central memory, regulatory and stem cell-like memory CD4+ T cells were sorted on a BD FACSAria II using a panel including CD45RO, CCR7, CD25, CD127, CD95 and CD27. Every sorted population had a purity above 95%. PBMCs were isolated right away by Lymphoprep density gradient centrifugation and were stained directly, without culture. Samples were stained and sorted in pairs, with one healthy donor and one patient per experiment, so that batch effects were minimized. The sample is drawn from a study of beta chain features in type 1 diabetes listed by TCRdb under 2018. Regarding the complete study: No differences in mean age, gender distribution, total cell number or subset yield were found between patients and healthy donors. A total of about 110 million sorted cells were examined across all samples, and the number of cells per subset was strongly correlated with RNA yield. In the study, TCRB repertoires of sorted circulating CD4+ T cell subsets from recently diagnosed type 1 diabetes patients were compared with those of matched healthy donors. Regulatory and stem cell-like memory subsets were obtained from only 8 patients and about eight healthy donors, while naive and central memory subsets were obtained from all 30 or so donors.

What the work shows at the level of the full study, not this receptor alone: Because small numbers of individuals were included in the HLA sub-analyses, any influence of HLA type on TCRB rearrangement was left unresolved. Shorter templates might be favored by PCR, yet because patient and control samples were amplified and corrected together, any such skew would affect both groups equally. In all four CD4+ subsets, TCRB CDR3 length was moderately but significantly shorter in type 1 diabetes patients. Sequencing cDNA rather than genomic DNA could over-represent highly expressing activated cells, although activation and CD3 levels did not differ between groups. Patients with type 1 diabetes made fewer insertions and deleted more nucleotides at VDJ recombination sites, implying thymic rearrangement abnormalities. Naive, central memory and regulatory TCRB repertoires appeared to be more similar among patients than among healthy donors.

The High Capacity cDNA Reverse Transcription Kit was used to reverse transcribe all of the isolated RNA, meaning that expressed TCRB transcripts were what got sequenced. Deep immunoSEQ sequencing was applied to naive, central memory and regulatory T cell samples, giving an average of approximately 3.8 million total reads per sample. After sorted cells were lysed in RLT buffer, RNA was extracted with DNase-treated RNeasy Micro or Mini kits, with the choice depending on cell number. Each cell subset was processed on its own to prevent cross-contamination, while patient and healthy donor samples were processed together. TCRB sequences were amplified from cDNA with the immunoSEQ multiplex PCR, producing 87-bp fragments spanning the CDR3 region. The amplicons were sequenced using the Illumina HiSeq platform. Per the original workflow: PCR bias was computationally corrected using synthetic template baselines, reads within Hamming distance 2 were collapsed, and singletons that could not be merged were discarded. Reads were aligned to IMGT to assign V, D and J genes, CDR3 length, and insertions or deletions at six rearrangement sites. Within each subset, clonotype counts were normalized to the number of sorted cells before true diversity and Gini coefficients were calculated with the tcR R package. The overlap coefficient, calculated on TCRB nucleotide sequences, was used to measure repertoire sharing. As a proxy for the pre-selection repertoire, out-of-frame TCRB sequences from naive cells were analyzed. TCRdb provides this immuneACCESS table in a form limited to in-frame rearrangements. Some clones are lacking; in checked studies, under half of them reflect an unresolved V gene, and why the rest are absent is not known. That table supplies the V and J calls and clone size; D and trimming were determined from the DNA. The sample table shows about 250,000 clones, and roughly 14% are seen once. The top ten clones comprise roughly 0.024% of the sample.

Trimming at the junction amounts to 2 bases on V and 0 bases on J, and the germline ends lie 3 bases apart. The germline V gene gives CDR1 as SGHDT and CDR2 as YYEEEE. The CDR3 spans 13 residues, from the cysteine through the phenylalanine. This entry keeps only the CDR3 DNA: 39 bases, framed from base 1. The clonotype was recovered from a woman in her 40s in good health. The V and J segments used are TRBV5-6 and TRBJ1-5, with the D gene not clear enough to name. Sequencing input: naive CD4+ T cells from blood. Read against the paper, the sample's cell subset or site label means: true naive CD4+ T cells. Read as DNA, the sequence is TGTGCCAGCAGCTTATATAGCAATCAGCCCCAGCATTTT. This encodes CASSLYSNQPQHF.